This T cell receptor (beta chain) is drawn from a study of T-cell memory formation after mild COVID-19. General study results and limits: Chiefly within CM and EM were the contracting CD4+ clones; CD8+ ones were within EMRA. Clones shrinking between day 15 and 85 showed a balanced CD4/CD8 split, and those that grew later tilted toward CD4+.

The V and J ends lost 4 bases and 5 bases, in that order; junction bases with no gene match: 0. CDR1 is SNHLY, CDR2 FYNNEI, per germline. The CDR3 spans 12 residues. 5'RACE primed at constant segments yielded TCR alpha and TCR beta cDNA libraries bearing sample barcodes and UMIs. TCRdb reprocessed the 5' RACE reads via MiXCR and lists one record per CDR3 protein. The sample has about 290,000 distinct CDR3 sequences; more than 15% are singletons. This clonotype was counted ten times or more. The antigen remains unidentified. This clonotype originated in a man in his late teens or twenties who had mild COVID-19 (a few samples of this study predate the infection). Cell type and time point are not known. Sequenced input: PBMCs or a T cell subset sorted from them (not recorded which). The chain is built from TRBV2 and TRBJ1-2, with TRBD1 matching 8 bases. CDR3 residues: CASSGQGYGYTF. CDR3 bases: TGTGCCAGCAGTGGACAGGGGTATGGCTACACCTTC.